This TCR beta chain is drawn from a study of blood T cell repertoires in COVID-19 (dated by TCRdb to 2020 to 2021). Looking at the study overall: Samples covering the acute and convalescent phases of COVID-19 were provided by collaborators in the United States, Italy and Spain. The material from the prospective study consisted of cDNA or gDNA derived from T cells, B-cell-depleted T cells, or PBMCs. The dataset comprised deeply sampled blood TCRbeta repertoires from subjects exposed to, actively infected with, or recovered from COVID-19. The repertoires were released in a freely available public database meant as a resource for research on the immune response to SARS-CoV-2. The samples were drawn from two sources: the first 160 participants of the ongoing ImmuneRACE study, and 1,000 to 1,500 subjects contributed by 6 global collaborators. The sample metadata nearly always contained a de-identified subject ID, COVID-19 status, age in years and sex. Where HLA class I and class II types were available, the types were taken from metadata supplied by the sample provider, not from assay-based typing. The paper's findings and limits, for the study overall: The amount of clinical and demographic metadata varied by source and participant and was provided uncurated.

About this clone itself: It lacks a known antigen. Base qualities are missing; no much larger clone stands one base away.

Participants in the prospective study were aged 18 to 89 years, lived in about two dozen United States geographic areas, and enrolled through a virtual design. In the prospective study, cohorts were assigned on the basis of participant-reported clinical history obtained from a screening survey and a study questionnaire. Recovered participants in ImmuneRACE Cohort 3 were defined by two consecutive negative NP/OP PCR tests, clearance by a healthcare professional, or resolution of symptoms. In the prospective study, mobile phlebotomists collected whole blood, serum and a nasopharyngeal or oropharyngeal swab from each participant. Additional blood draws and questionnaires over an approximately 2-month period could optionally be provided by prospective study participants. Blood samples from the prospective study were shipped frozen or at room temperature prior to DNA extraction. The immunoSEQ Assay, a bias-controlled multiplex PCR, was used to amplify TCRbeta CDR3 regions from genomic DNA. Concerning the study's data processing: The number of nucleated cells in each sample was estimated by amplification of reference gene primers within the assay. To quantify the absolute abundance of each unique TCRbeta CDR3 rearrangement, sequence reads were collapsed and filtered. For each sample, productive Simpson clonality was calculated by taking the square root of Simpson's diversity index across productive rearrangements. TCRdb mirrors the immuneACCESS table, restricted to in-frame sequences. Some clones are absent from its copies; in checked studies, under half trace to an unresolved V gene, and the reason for the others is unknown. V, J and clone size derive from that table, while D and trimming were established from the DNA sequence. The table for this sample lists just over 300,000 clones; 87% of them were counted only once. Around 9.3% of the sample rests with the top ten.

Based on the germline V gene (reference sequence), the CDR1 and CDR2 sequences are LNHNV and YYDKDF. The CDR3, cysteine through phenylalanine, is 14 amino acids long. Only the CDR3 portion is preserved as DNA: 42 bases, with reading frame beginning at the first base. Trimming accounts for 4 bases at V and 5 bases at J, while the number of junction bases matched to no gene is 2. This TCR was recovered from a woman under 30 who had recovered from COVID-19. The chain uses TRBV15 and TRBJ1-4, with 9 junctional bases fitting TRBD1. Specimen: PBMCs or T cells enriched from blood (not recorded which). The sequenced DNA is TGTGCCACCAGCACGGACAGGGGCAATGAAAAACTGTTTTTT. Protein translation: CATSTDRGNEKLFF.